This entry lists 21 T cell receptor beta chains sequenced from one sample in a study of cytomegalovirus exposure and HLA in healthy donors. Primers included in the PCR were 60 Vbeta and 13 Jbeta primers. The data were produced by immunoSEQ multiplex PCR, yet TCRdb's version contains in-frame clones alone and is incomplete. Of fewer than 120,000 clones detected, less than 85% appear once; the ten largest clones hold 13%. Sample: PBMCs. These receptors originate from a man aged 30-40 years in good health and CMV-seropositive.

The rearrangement uses TRBV7-9 and TRBJ2-5, with 8 bases lining up with TRBD2. Germline CDR1 reads SEHNR; CDR2 reads FQNEAQ (reference sequence). V gave up 1 base and J gave up 4 bases; unmatched junction bases: 2. The CDR3 has 14 residues. The CDR3 spells CASSLDRGGETQYF. Here the CDR3 DNA reads TGTGCCAGCAGCTTAGATCGGGGGGGAGAGACCCAGTACTTC.

The V and J genes are TRBV19 and TRBJ2-2; D uncertain. Germline CDR1 and CDR2: LNHDA and SQIVND (reference sequence). CDR3 length: 16 amino acids. Trimming left V 6 bases short and J 1 base short, with 15 bases between. CDR3 sequence: CASRGPRSQNTGELFF. CDR3 sequence (DNA): TGTGCCAGTAGGGGCCCCCGGTCCCAGAACACCGGGGAGCTGTTTTTT.

The chain couples TRBV7-3 to TRBJ2-1; tentatively, D is TRBD1 (6 bases). The germline V gene has CDR1 SGHTA and CDR2 FQGTGA. V dropped 0 bases and J dropped 7 bases, with 10 bases sitting between them. The CDR3 has 14 residues. CDR3 protein: CASSLTGQTNEQFF. CDR3 bases: TGTGCCAGCAGCTTAACGGGACAAACAAATGAGCAGTTCTTC.

The chain has TRBV5-1 and TRBJ1-1; TRBD1 matches 8 bases. CDR1 is SGHRS, CDR2 YFSETQ, per germline. V shed 1 base, J shed 7 bases, and the junction held 9 bases outside the gene matches. The CDR3 totals 15 residues. The CDR3 DNA reads as TGCGCCAGCAGCTTGACCCCGACAGGGGTAAATGAAGCTTTCTTT. As protein: CASSLTPTGVNEAFF.

The chain combines TRBV30 with TRBJ1-5, with D possibly matching TRBD1 (6 bases). Germline lookup yields CDR1 GTSNPN and CDR2 SVGIG (reference sequence). V lost 2 bases and J 0 bases, leaving 11 bases between the germline ends. The length of the CDR3 is 15 residues. In nucleotides, the CDR3 is TGTGCCTGGAGTTACACAGGGATTAGCAATCAGCCCCAGCATTTT. This codes for CAWSYTGISNQPQHF.

This rearrangement joins TRBV9 to TRBJ1-2, with D possibly matching TRBD1 (6 bases). This CDR3 is 15 amino acids long. From germline, CDR1 is SGDLS and CDR2 YYNGEE. Deletions cut 4 bases from V and 0 bases from J, with 13 bases between. The CDR3 coding sequence is TGTGCCAGCAGCCCATGGACAGCCTCTAACTATGGCTACACCTTC. It codes for CASSPWTASNYGYTF.

V is TRBV2 and J is TRBJ2-1; D perhaps matches TRBD2 (5 bases). The length of the CDR3 is 13 residues. Germline V gives CDR1 SNHLY, CDR2 FYNNEI. The V gene lost 4 bases and the J gene lost 6 bases, with 10 bases spanning the gap. CDR3 protein: CASSAVSGNEQFF. DNA of the CDR3: TGTGCCAGCAGTGCGGTAAGCGGCAATGAGCAGTTCTTC.

This clone was seen only once. Written as DNA, the CDR3 is TGTGCCAGCAGTTACTCCGGGACTTTATTTGCCGGGGAGCTGTTTTTT. Protein sequence: CASSYSGTLFAGELFF. J is TRBJ2-2 and V is TRBV6-5; maybe TRBD2 (6 bases). This CDR3 is 16 amino acids long. In germline, CDR1 is MNHEY, CDR2 SVGAGI. V shed 0 bases and J shed 6 bases, with 14 bases lying between them.

The chain joins TRBV4-3 to TRBJ2-1; TRBD1 aligns across 9 bases. V shed 4 bases, J shed 7 bases, and the junction held 8 bases outside the gene matches. In germline, CDR1 is LGHNA, CDR2 YSLEER. The CDR3 loop spans 15 amino acids. CDR3 in DNA: TGCGCCAGCAGCCGGGACAGGGCATTTGGTAATGAGCAGTTCTTC. It yields the protein CASSRDRAFGNEQFF.

The gene calls are TRBV9 and TRBJ2-1; 8 bases fit TRBD2. Per germline, CDR1 SGDLS and CDR2 YYNGEE. The CDR3 is 17 residues long. V dropped 2 bases and J dropped 5; count of bases not matched to a gene: 12. The CDR3 sequence is CASSVRFGRGGHNEQFF. CDR3 nucleotide sequence: TGTGCCAGCAGCGTGAGGTTCGGACGGGGGGGCCACAATGAGCAGTTCTTC.

The chain joins TRBV15 to TRBJ2-1; a weak D match, TRBD1 (5 bases). V lost 6 bases and J lost 0, with 12 bases in between. Germline V gene lookup returns CDR1 LNHNV and CDR2 YYDKDF (reference sequence). The CDR3 loop spans 15 amino acids. The CDR3 sequence: CATSSQVYSYNEQFF. The CDR3, as DNA: TGTGCCACCAGTTCACAGGTATACTCCTACAATGAGCAGTTCTTC.

The chain is built from TRBV5-6 and TRBJ2-7; TRBD1 is a possible D gene (6 bases). This CDR3 has 14 residues. Between the trimmed V and J ends, which lost 0 bases and 2 bases, there was a span of 9 bases. CDR1 and CDR2 (germline): SGHDT, YYEEEE. Here the CDR3 reads CASSLEQGTYEQYF. In DNA form, the CDR3 reads TGTGCCAGCAGCTTGGAACAGGGAACCTACGAGCAGTACTTC.

V usage is TRBV7-2 and J usage is TRBJ2-5; TRBD1 matches 8 bases. The J call may be mistaken, given a closer DNA end match to TRBJ2-7. Germline loops: CDR1 SGHTA, CDR2 FQGNSA. CDR3 length: 13 amino acids. The chain's CDR3 is CASSSPGQGEQYF. The DNA for the CDR3 is TGTGCCAGCAGCTCGCCCGGACAGGGCGAGCAGTACTTC.

The chain is built from TRBV5-1 and TRBJ2-7, with D tentatively TRBD2 (5 bases). This CDR3 spans 14 amino acids. V was shortened by 0 bases and J by 3 bases, with 10 bases between the two germline ends. The germline gives CDR1 SGHRS, CDR2 YFSETQ. The CDR3 protein is CASSLERADYEQYF. The CDR3 region has the DNA TGCGCCAGCAGCTTGGAGAGGGCGGACTACGAGCAGTACTTC.

This sequence joins TRBV7-3 and TRBJ2-3; D is perhaps TRBD1 (5 bases). Between the trimmed V and J ends, which lost 0 bases and 0 bases, there was a span of 10 bases. There are 16 residues in the CDR3. Germline CDR1 reads SGHTA; CDR2 reads FQGTGA. CDR3 sequence (DNA): TGTGCCAGCAGCTTAACGGGGCTAACTAGCACAGATACGCAGTATTTT. Amino acid sequence: CASSLTGLTSTDTQYF. Complete variable domain (other parts from reference TRBV7-3 and TRBJ2-3): GAGVSQTPSNKVTEKGKYVELRCDPISGHTALYWYRQSLGQGPEFLIYFQGTGAADDSGLPNDRFFAVRPEGSVSTLKIQRTERGDSAVYLCASSLTGLTSTDTQYFGPGTRLTVL.

The sample holds one count of this clone. This chain uses TRBV19 with TRBJ1-2; TRBD1 might be the D (6 bases). CDR1 and CDR2 from the germline V gene are LNHDA and SQIVND (reference sequence). V lost 5 bases, J lost 4 bases, and 17 bases lay in between. This CDR3 comprises 15 residues. The CDR3 coding sequence is TGTGCCAGTAGTTTCTGGACAGAGTTGACCTATGGCTACACCTTC. Its translation is CASSFWTELTYGYTF.

The CDR3 loop reads CASSLGTDYEQYF. CDR3 DNA: TGTGCCAGCAGCCTCGGGACAGACTACGAGCAGTACTTC. The J gene is TRBJ2-7, the V gene TRBV14; 7 bases are shared with TRBD1. CDR3 size: 13 residues. V dropped 4 bases and J dropped 3; count of bases not matched to a gene: 3. Per the germline V gene, CDR1 is SGHDN and CDR2 is FVKESK.

This chain uses TRBV2 with TRBJ1-1; 9 nucleotides align to TRBD1. V shed 5 bases, J shed 2 bases, and the junction held 6 bases outside the gene matches. The CDR3 has 15 residues. Germline assignment: CDR1 SNHLY and CDR2 FYNNEI. The CDR3 region has the DNA TGTGCCAGCAGTCCTCAGGGACAGGGAAACACTGAAGCTTTCTTT. Protein sequence: CASSPQGQGNTEAFF.

This rearrangement joins TRBV18 to TRBJ2-7; TRBD1 matches at 9 bases. With V trimmed by 3 bases and J by 6 bases, 3 bases remained unmatched. The CDR3 sequence is 13 residues long. CDR1 is KGHSH and CDR2 is LQKENI in the germline V gene. CDR3 sequence reads: CASSPGTGREQYF. The CDR3 nucleotides are TGTGCCAGCTCACCCGGGACAGGGCGCGAGCAGTACTTC.

This chain joins TRBV6-1 and TRBJ2-7; no clear D gene. The CDR3 is made up of 15 amino acids. The V gene lost 1 base and the J gene lost 5 bases, with 15 bases spanning the gap. Germline-derived CDR1 and CDR2 are MNHNS and SASEGT. The CDR3 DNA is TGTGCCAGCAGTGAAGGTAGGCTAGAGGTCGACGAGCAGTACTTC. Protein sequence: CASSEGRLEVDEQYF.

The rearrangement joins TRBV4-2 to TRBJ2-2; 7 bases fit TRBD2. Trimming cost V 0 bases and J 6 bases; bases outside gene matches: 10. CDR3 length: 17 residues. Germline V gives CDR1 LGHNA, CDR2 YNFKEQ. DNA of the CDR3: TGTGCCAGCAGCCAAGAAAGGGGCGGGGGTGGTCCCGGGGAGCTGTTTTTT. Translation: CASSQERGGGGPGELFF.